These 26 T cell receptor beta chains share one sample of origin, sequenced in a study of shared clonotypes between healthy human individuals. Here immunoSEQ multiplex PCR was the method, and the copy in TCRdb shows in-frame clones only, minus some. The data show about 2.4 million clones, roughly 92% seen once. The sequenced material came from naive CD4+ T cells sorted from blood. The subset was: CD45RA+ positively selected. The receptors come from a man between 18 and 35 years old in good health.

The chain uses TRBV5-4 and TRBJ2-2, with D possibly being TRBD1 (6 bases). The CDR3 covers 15 residues. The V and J ends lost 4 bases and 7 bases respectively, with 17 bases between them. Germline V gene lookup returns CDR1 SGHNT and CDR2 YYREEE (reference sequence). This chain's CDR3 is CASSVDSQHGGELFF. The CDR3, as DNA: TGTGCCAGCAGCGTGGACAGTCAACACGGCGGGGAGCTGTTTTTT.

This clone was recorded once. The V call is TRBV27, the J call TRBJ1-4; unclear D gene. Trimming pared 5 bases from V and 0 bases from J, leaving 10 bases between. CDR3 size: 15 residues. Germline values: CDR1 MNHEY, CDR2 SMNVEV (reference sequence). CDR3 residues: CASSPRSSTNEKLFF. The CDR3 nucleotides read TGTGCCAGCAGTCCTAGAAGTTCAACTAATGAAAAACTGTTTTTT.

V is TRBV5-8 and J is TRBJ2-1, with 7 bases matching TRBD1. Germline lookup yields CDR1 SGHTS and CDR2 YDEGEE. This CDR3 is 14 amino acids long. The junction had 5 bases not matched to a gene; V was cut back by 4 bases and J by 4 bases. The CDR3 protein is CASSEGARYNEQFF. The CDR3 bases are TGTGCCAGCAGCGAGGGGGCCCGTTACAATGAGCAGTTCTTC.

V is TRBV15 and J is TRBJ1-3; D is ambiguous. The CDR3 runs to 13 residues. Germline V gene sequence: CDR1 LNHNV, CDR2 YYDKDF (reference sequence). V lost 4 bases and J lost 4, with 8 bases in between. CDR3 DNA sequence: TGTGCCACCAGCAATGGAGTAGGAAACACCATATATTTT. Its translation: CATSNGVGNTIYF.

The chain employs TRBV5-4 and TRBJ1-3, with no clear D. The CDR3 consists of 14 residues. Germline CDR1 and CDR2: SGHNT and YYREEE (reference sequence). Trimming pared 4 bases from V and 3 bases from J, leaving 11 bases between. CDR3 protein: CASSPEVGGNTIYF. Here the CDR3 DNA reads TGTGCCAGCAGCCCGGAGGTCGGTGGAAACACCATATATTTT.

The chain couples TRBV7-9 to TRBJ2-3; D is tentatively TRBD1 or TRBD2 (6 bases each). The CDR3 has 18 residues. Per germline, CDR1 SEHNR and CDR2 FQNEAQ (reference sequence). With 1 base removed from V and 4 bases from J, the gap between germline ends came to 21 bases. CDR3 nucleotide sequence: TGTGCCAGCAGCTTAGACAGGGTGGGGAGGTCCGTGGCAGATACGCAGTATTTT. Residues: CASSLDRVGRSVADTQYF.

V is TRBV6-1 and J is TRBJ1-2, with 7 bases aligning to TRBD1. Germline assignment: CDR1 MNHNS and CDR2 SASEGT. The CDR3 has 14 residues. Trimming took 4 bases from V and 8 from J; bases not matched to a gene: 10. CDR3 protein: CASSAQTGFGGYTF. The DNA for the CDR3 is TGTGCCAGCAGTGCCCAGACAGGGTTTGGCGGCTACACCTTC.

The chain has TRBV29-1 and TRBJ2-7; 9 bases are a match to TRBD1. The V and J ends lost 7 bases and 4 bases, in that order; junction bases with no gene match: 11. CDR1 is SQVTM and CDR2 is ANQGSEA in the germline V gene. The CDR3 length is 14 residues. The CDR3 region is CSAMKGQGRYEQYF. CDR3 in DNA: TGCAGCGCCATGAAGGGACAGGGAAGATACGAGCAGTACTTC.

On this clone: This sample includes further DNA sequences coding for the same CDR3. The V gene is TRBV6-5, the J gene TRBJ2-1, with 13 bases lining up with TRBD2. This CDR3 comprises 15 residues. Trimming took 2 bases from V and 6 from J; bases not matched to a gene: 1. The V gene's germline CDR1 is MNHEY and CDR2 SVGAGI. For the CDR3, the DNA is TGTGCCAGCAGTTACCGGACTAGCGGGGGCAATGAGCAGTTCTTC. Translated, it gives CASSYRTSGGNEQFF.

The V gene is TRBV6-5, the J gene TRBJ1-2; no reliable D call. Looked up from germline, CDR1 is MNHEY and CDR2 is SVGAGI. Trimming shortened V by 2 bases and J by 4 bases, and 8 bases separated the two germline ends. The CDR3 runs 13 residues. CDR3: CASSYDAFYGYTF. The CDR3 DNA reads TGTGCCAGCAGTTACGACGCGTTCTATGGCTACACCTTC.

This chain uses TRBV29-1 with TRBJ2-1; TRBD1 agrees at 10 bases. J lost 3 bases, V lost 5 bases, and 10 bases had no gene match. Germline V lookup: CDR1 SQVTM, CDR2 ANQGSEA. The CDR3 is 16 amino acids. The CDR3 DNA reads as TGCAGCGTTAGGGGGACAGGGGTCGGCTACTACAATGAGCAGTTCTTC. As protein: CSVRGTGVGYYNEQFF.

The V and J genes are TRBV28 and TRBJ2-2, with D possibly called TRBD1 or TRBD2 (5 bases each). Trimming shortened V by 5 bases and J by 5 bases, and 12 bases separated the two germline ends. The CDR3 has 14 amino acids. The germline V gene has CDR1 MDHEN and CDR2 SYDVKM. Written as DNA, the CDR3 is TGTGCCAGCAGTCCTTCTGGGGGAACCGGGGAGCTGTTTTTT. Translated, it gives CASSPSGGTGELFF.

The genes are TRBV6-6 and TRBJ2-7; 10 bases are a match to TRBD2. Germline assignment: CDR1 MNHNY and CDR2 SVGAGI (reference sequence). This CDR3 is 14 amino acids long. V was pared by 6 bases and J by 3 bases, with 5 bases of the junction left unmatched. CDR3 residues: CASRSAGGFYEQYF. CDR3 DNA sequence: TGTGCCAGCAGATCAGCGGGAGGGTTCTACGAGCAGTACTTC.

This clone was recorded only once. The identical CDR3 is also encoded by other nucleotide sequences in the sample. In DNA, the CDR3 is TGTGCCAGCAGACGTACAGGGACTTCCTACGAGCAGTACTTC. It is translated as CASRRTGTSYEQYF. This chain uses TRBV6-5 with TRBJ2-7, with D possibly called TRBD1 or TRBD2 (6 bases each). The ends were cut back, 6 bases at V and 1 base at J, with 13 bases in the middle. The CDR3 length is 14 residues. Looked up from germline, CDR1 is MNHEY and CDR2 is SVGAGI.

This clone was observed a single time. This rearrangement joins TRBV15 to TRBJ2-1; 7 nucleotides match TRBD1. J was trimmed by 1 base and V by 4 bases; bases with no gene match: 4. CDR3 length: 15 amino acids. Germline V gene lookup returns CDR1 LNHNV and CDR2 YYDKDF (reference sequence). The CDR3 nucleotides read TGTGCCACCAGCAACGACAGGGTATCCTACAATGAGCAGTTCTTC. Translating gives CATSNDRVSYNEQFF.

The V call is TRBV2, the J call TRBJ2-5; D is possibly TRBD1 (6 bases). V dropped 6 bases and J dropped 2 bases, with 16 bases sitting between them. This CDR3 is built from 15 residues. Germline V CDR1 and CDR2: SNHLY, FYNNEI. The CDR3 spells CASSSGTSDQETQYF. CDR3 nucleotides: TGTGCCAGCAGCTCCGGGACAAGCGATCAAGAGACCCAGTACTTC.

The J gene is TRBJ1-3, the V gene TRBV18; D might be TRBD1 (5 bases). The germline V gene has CDR1 KGHSH and CDR2 LQKENI. V lost 3 bases to trimming and J lost 0 bases, with 18 bases between them. This CDR3 region has 18 residues. DNA of the CDR3: TGTGCCAGCTCACCTATCAACGCTCAGGGCTCCTCTGGAAACACCATATATTTT. This gives the protein CASSPINAQGSSGNTIYF.

This chain connects TRBV7-9 to TRBJ2-3, with D perhaps matching TRBD2 (6 bases). This CDR3 spans 15 amino acids. The ends were cut back, 6 bases at V and 0 bases at J, with 13 bases in the middle. CDR1 is SEHNR, CDR2 FQNEAQ, per germline (reference sequence). CDR3 DNA: TGTGCCAGCAGGATTAGCGGTCTTAGCACAGATACGCAGTATTTT. It codes for CASRISGLSTDTQYF.

This chain uses TRBV5-1 with TRBJ2-7; TRBD1 is a possible D gene (5 bases). Germline V CDR1 and CDR2: SGHRS, YFSETQ. V was trimmed by 0 bases and J by 0 bases, leaving 7 bases between them. The CDR3 extends over 14 amino acids. DNA of the CDR3: TGCGCCAGCAGCTTGGGGACACTCTCCTACGAGCAGTACTTC. This encodes CASSLGTLSYEQYF.

The V and J genes are TRBV10-3 and TRBJ1-2; D perhaps matches TRBD1 (5 bases). Germline CDR1 and CDR2: ENHRY and SYGVKD. CDR3 length: 11 residues. Trimming left V 9 bases short and J 8 bases short, with 13 bases between. CDR3 nucleotide sequence: TGTGCCATGCACGGGACGCAGGGCTACACCTTC. The encoded protein is CAMHGTQGYTF.

CDR3: CASSMQTGAATDTQYF. The DNA of the CDR3 is TGTGCCAGTAGTATGCAAACAGGGGCGGCCACAGATACGCAGTATTTT. The chain recombines TRBV19 with TRBJ2-3, with TRBD1 matching 7 bases. V lost 3 bases, J lost 2 bases, and 8 bases stayed unmatched. This CDR3 comprises 16 residues. In germline, CDR1 is LNHDA, CDR2 SQIVND (reference sequence). Based on the CDR3 plus reference TRBV19 and TRBJ2-3, the full variable domain is DGGITQSPKYLFRKEGQNVTLSCEQNLNHDAMYWYRQDPGQGLRLIYYSQIVNDFQKGDIAEGYSVSREKKESFPLTVTSAQKNPTAFYLCASSMQTGAATDTQYFGPGTRLTVL.

The chain recombines TRBV4-1 with TRBJ2-1, with 10 bases lining up with TRBD2. The CDR3 covers 17 residues. After removal of 1 base from V and 5 bases from J, the junction contained 8 bases not matched to a gene. In germline, CDR1 is MGHRA, CDR2 YSYEKL. The CDR3 loop is CASSQASGTSAHNEQFF. The CDR3 nucleotides are TGCGCCAGCAGCCAAGCCTCCGGGACTAGCGCCCACAATGAGCAGTTCTTC.

The chain joins TRBV28 to TRBJ2-2; 8 bases are a match to TRBD1. Losses at the gene ends were 7 bases for V and 6 bases for J; bases not matched to a gene: 10. The CDR3 consists of 15 residues. Germline V gene data show CDR1 as MDHEN and CDR2 as SYDVKM. CDR3 in DNA: TGTGCCAGCAACGGCCTCCAGGGGGCGTCCGGGGAGCTGTTTTTT. Translated, it gives CASNGLQGASGELFF.

This clone was seen more than once but under ten times. The J gene is TRBJ1-5, the V gene TRBV7-9; D remains unclear. V was cut by 8 bases and J by 2 bases, with 10 bases left in between. CDR3 length: 13 amino acids. CDR1 SEHNR and CDR2 FQNEAQ come from the germline V gene (reference sequence). The CDR3 reads CASSPPGNQPQHF. The CDR3 bases are TGTGCCAGCTCCCCTCCCGGCAATCAGCCCCAGCATTTT.

The V gene is TRBV6-1, the J gene TRBJ2-1; 10 bases match TRBD2. This CDR3 has 12 amino acids. V trimming: 8 bases; J trimming: 9 bases; junction bases outside the gene matches: 4. Per the germline V gene, CDR1 is MNHNS and CDR2 is SASEGT. This chain's CDR3 is CASSASGGEQFF. DNA for the CDR3: TGTGCCAGCTCGGCTAGCGGGGGTGAGCAGTTCTTC.

The chain employs TRBV7-2 and TRBJ2-3; 10 bases are a match to TRBD2. CDR1 is SGHTA and CDR2 is FQGNSA in the germline V gene. Unmatched junction bases numbered 8, after V lost 4 bases and J lost 4 bases. CDR3 size: 16 residues. The CDR3, as DNA: TGTGCCAGCAGCTCCTTAGCGGGAGGTAGGGCAGATACGCAGTATTTT. It translates to CASSSLAGGRADTQYF.